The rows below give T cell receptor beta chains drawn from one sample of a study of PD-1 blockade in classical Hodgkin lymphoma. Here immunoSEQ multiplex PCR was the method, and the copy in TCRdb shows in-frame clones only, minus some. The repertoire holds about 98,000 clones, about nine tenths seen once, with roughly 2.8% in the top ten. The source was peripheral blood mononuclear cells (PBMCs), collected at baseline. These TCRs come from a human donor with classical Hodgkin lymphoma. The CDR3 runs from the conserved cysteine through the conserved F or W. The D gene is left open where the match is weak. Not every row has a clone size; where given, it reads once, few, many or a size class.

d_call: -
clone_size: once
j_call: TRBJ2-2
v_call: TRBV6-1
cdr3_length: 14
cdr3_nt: TGTGCCAGCATTACCGGGTTTTACACCGGGGAGCTGTTTTTT
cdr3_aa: CASITGFYTGELFF

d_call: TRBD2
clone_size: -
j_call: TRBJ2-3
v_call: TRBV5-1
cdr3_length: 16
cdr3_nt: TGCGCCAGCAGCTTGGCTAGCGGGGGAATCACAGATACGCAGTATTTT
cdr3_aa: CASSLASGGITDTQYF

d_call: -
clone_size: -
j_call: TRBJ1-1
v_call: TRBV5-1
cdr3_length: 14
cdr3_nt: TGCGCCAGCAGCTCTTACAGGGAGGACACTGAAGCTTTCTTT
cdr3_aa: CASSSYREDTEAFF

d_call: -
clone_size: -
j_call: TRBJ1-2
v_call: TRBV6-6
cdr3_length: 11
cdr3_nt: TGTGCCAGCAGTACAGGCCTTGGCTACACCTTC
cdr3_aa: CASSTGLGYTF

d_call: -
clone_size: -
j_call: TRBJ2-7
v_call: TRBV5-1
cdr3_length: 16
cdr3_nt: TGCGCCAGCAGCTTGGTCGTACTGCGGTACTCCTACGAGCAGTACTTC
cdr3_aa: CASSLVVLRYSYEQYF

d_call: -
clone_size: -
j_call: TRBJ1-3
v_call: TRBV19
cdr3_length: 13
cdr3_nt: TGTGCCAGTAGGGCCAGCTCTGGAAACACCATATATTTT
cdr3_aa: CASRASSGNTIYF

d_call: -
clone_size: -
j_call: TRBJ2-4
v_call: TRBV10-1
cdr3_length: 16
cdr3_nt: TGCGCCAGCAGTGAAAAAGGCTCTCTAGCCAAAAACATTCAGTACTTC
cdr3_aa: CASSEKGSLAKNIQYF

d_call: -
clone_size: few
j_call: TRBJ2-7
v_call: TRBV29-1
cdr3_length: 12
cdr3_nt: TGCAGCGTTGGGCAGCTCCAGTACGAGCAGTACTTC
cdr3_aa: CSVGQLQYEQYF

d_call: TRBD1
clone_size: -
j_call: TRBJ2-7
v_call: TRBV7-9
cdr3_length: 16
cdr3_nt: TGTGCCAGCAGCTTAATCATCGGGACAGGGTTCCACGAGCAGTACTTC
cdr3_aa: CASSLIIGTGFHEQYF

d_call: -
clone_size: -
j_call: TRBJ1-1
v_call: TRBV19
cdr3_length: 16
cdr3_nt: TGTGCCAGTAGTCCCCGCGCTGACAGGATGAACACTGAAGCTTTCTTT
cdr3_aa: CASSPRADRMNTEAFF

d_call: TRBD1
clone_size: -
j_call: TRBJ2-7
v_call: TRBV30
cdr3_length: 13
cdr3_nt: TGTGCCTGGAGGGACAGGGGGAAAAGCGAGCAGTACTTC
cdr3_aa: CAWRDRGKSEQYF

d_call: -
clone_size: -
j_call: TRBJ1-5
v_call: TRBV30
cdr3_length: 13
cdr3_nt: TGTGCCTGGAGTGCCGGGCCCAATCAGCCCCAGCATTTT
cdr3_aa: CAWSAGPNQPQHF

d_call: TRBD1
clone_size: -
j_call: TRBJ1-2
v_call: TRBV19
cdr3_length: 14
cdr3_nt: TGTGCCAGTAGTATCGGGACAGTCAACTATGGCTACACCTTC
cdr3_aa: CASSIGTVNYGYTF

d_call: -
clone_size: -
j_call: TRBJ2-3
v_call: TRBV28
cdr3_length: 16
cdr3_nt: TGTGCCAGCAGCCCGATCGAGGGGGTACCAACAGATACGCAGTATTTT
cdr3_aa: CASSPIEGVPTDTQYF

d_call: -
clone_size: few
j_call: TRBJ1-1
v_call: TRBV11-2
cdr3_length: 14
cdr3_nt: TGTGCCAGCAGCTTAGTTGGCGTATCTACTGAAGCTTTCTTT
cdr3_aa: CASSLVGVSTEAFF

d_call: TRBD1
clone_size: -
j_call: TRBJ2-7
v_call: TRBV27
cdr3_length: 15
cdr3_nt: TGTGCCAGCAGTCTCACCGGGACAGGGGCCCACGAGCAGTACTTC
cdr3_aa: CASSLTGTGAHEQYF

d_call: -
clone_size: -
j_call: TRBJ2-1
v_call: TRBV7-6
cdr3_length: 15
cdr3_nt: TGTGCCAGCAGCTTACGTACTGACTCCTACAATGAGCAGTTCTTC
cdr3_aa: CASSLRTDSYNEQFF

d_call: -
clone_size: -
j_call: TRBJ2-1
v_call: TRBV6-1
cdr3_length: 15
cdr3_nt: TGTGCCAGCAGCCAAAAGGACAGATCATACAATGAGCAGTTCTTC
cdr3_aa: CASSQKDRSYNEQFF

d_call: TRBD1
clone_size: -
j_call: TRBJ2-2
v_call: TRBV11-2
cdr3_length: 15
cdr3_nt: TGTGCCAGCAGCCAGGGGGCGTGGAACACCGGGGAGCTGTTTTTT
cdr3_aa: CASSQGAWNTGELFF

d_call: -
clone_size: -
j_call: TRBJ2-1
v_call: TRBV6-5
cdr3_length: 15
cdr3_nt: TGTGCCAGCAGTTACTCTCGGGCCACGGGTTATGAGCAGTTCTTC
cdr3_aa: CASSYSRATGYEQFF

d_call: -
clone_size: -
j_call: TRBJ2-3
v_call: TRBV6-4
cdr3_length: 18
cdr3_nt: TGTGCCAGCAGTGACTCAACCCCCCAGGAGGTGAGGACAGATACGCAGTATTTT
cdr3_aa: CASSDSTPQEVRTDTQYF

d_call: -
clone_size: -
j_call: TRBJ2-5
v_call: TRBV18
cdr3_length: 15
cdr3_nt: TGTGCCAGCTCAACTTCAGTATCGGGACAAGAGACCCAGTACTTC
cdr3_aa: CASSTSVSGQETQYF

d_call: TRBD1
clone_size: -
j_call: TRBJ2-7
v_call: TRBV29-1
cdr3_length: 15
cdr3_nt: TGCAGCGTTGAAGACCCGGGGACAGAATCCTACGAGCAGTACTTC
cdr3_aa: CSVEDPGTESYEQYF

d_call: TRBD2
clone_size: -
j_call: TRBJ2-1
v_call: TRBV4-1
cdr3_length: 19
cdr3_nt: TGCGCCAGCAGCCAACGCTACGGGACTAGCGGGCGACGGGACAATGAGCAGTTCTTC
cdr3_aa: CASSQRYGTSGRRDNEQFF

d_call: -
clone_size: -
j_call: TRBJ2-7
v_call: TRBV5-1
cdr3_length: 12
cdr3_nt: TGCGCCAGCAGCTTGTGGGGGGAAGAGCAGTACTTC
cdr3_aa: CASSLWGEEQYF

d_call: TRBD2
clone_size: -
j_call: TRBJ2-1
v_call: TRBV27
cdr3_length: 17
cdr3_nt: TGTGCCAGCAGTTCACTTCTACTAGCGGCCAACTACAATGAGCAGTTCTTC
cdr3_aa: CASSSLLLAANYNEQFF

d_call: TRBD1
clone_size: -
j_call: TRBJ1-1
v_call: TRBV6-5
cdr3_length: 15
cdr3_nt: TGTGCCAGCAGTCCCGGGACAGGGGGAGGAACTGAAGCTTTCTTT
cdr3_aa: CASSPGTGGGTEAFF

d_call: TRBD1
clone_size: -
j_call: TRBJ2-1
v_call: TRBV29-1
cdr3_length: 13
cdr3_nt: TGCAGCGCTGGGATGACAGGGGGCAGTGAGCAGTTCTTC
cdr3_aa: CSAGMTGGSEQFF

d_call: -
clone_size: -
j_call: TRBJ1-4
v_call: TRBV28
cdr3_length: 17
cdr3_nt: TGTGCCAGCAGTCCAGACCTCCCACAGGGAACTAATGAAAAACTGTTTTTT
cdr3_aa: CASSPDLPQGTNEKLFF

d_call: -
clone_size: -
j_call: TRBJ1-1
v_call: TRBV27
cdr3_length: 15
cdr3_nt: TGTGCCAGCAGGCCCCAGTTCAGGGCCGGCACTGAAGCTTTCTTT
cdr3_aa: CASRPQFRAGTEAFF

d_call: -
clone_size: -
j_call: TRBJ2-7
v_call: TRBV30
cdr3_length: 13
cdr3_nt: TGTGCCTGGAGTTCGGGGATGGAGGTCGGGCAGTACTTC
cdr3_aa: CAWSSGMEVGQYF

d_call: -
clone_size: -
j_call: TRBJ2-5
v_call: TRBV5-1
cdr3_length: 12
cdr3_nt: TGCGCCAGCAGCCCCAGCGGTTGGCCAGAGTACTTC
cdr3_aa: CASSPSGWPEYF

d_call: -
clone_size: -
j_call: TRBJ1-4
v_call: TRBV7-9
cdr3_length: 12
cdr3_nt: TGTGCCAGCAGCCGGGACGATGAAAAACTGTTTTTT
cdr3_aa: CASSRDDEKLFF

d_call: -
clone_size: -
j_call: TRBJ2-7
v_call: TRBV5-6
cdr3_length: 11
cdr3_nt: TGTGCCAGCAGCATTCTCTACGAGCAGTACTTC
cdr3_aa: CASSILYEQYF

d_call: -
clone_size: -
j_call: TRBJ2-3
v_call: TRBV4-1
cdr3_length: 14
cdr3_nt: TGCGCCAGCAGCCAAGATCCCCGCACAGATACGCAGTATTTT
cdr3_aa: CASSQDPRTDTQYF

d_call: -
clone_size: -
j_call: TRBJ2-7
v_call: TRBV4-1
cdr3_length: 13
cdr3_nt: TGCGCCAGCAGCTCGCGTTCATCCTACGAGCAGTACTTC
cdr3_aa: CASSSRSSYEQYF

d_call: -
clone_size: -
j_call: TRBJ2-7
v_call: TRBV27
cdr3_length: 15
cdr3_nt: TGTGCCAGCAGTTCCACGACCTTAGGGGGGTCCGAGCAGTACTTC
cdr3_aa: CASSSTTLGGSEQYF

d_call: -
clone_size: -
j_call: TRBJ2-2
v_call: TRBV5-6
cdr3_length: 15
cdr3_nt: TGTGCCAGCAGCTTGCCGGGGATTAACACCGGGGAGCTGTTTTTT
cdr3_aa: CASSLPGINTGELFF

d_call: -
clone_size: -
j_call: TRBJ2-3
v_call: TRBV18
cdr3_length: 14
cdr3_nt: TGTGCCAGCTCACCTCCTACCCACACAGATACGCAGTATTTT
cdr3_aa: CASSPPTHTDTQYF

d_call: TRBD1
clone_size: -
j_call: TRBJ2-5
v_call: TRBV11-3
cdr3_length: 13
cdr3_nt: TGTGCCAGCAGCGGACAGGGGGGAGAGACCCAGTACTTC
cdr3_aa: CASSGQGGETQYF

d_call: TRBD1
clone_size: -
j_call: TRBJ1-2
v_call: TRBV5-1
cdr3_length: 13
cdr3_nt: TGCGCCAGCAGCTTAGGACAGGGAGCTGGCTACACCTTC
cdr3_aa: CASSLGQGAGYTF

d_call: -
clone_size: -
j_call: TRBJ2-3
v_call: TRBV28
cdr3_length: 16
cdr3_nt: TGTGCCAGCAGTTTACCGAAAGTTGGGGGCACAGATACGCAGTATTTT
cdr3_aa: CASSLPKVGGTDTQYF

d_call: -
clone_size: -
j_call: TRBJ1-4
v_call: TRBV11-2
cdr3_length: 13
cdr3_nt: TGTGCCAGCAGGAGGGGGACTAATGAAAAACTGTTTTTT
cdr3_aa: CASRRGTNEKLFF

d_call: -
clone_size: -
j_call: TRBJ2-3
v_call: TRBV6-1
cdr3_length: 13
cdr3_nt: TGTGCCAGCGTTAGCCTAAGCACAGATACGCAGTATTTT
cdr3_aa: CASVSLSTDTQYF

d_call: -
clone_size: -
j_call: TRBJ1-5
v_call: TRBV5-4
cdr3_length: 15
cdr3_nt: TGTGCCAGCAGCTTGGGAGGTGAAGTTAATCAGCCCCAGCATTTT
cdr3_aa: CASSLGGEVNQPQHF

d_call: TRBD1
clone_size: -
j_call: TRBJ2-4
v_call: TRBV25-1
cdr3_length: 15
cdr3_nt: TGTGCCAGCAGTGACGGACAGGGGACCAAAAACATTCAGTACTTC
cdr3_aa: CASSDGQGTKNIQYF

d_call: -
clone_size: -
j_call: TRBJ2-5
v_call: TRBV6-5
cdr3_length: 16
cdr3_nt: TGTGCCAGCAGTTACTCGGACACCCCCGTGCAAGAGACCCAGTACTTC
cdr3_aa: CASSYSDTPVQETQYF

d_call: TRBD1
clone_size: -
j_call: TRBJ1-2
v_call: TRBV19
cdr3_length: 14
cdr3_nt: TGTGCCAGCATAACTTGGGCAGGGGGTACTGGCTACACCTTC
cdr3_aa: CASITWAGGTGYTF

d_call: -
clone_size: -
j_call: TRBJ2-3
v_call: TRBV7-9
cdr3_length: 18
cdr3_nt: TGTGCCAGCACCTCCGGGACGTGGGCGTCCCGCCCCACAGATACGCAGTATTTT
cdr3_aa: CASTSGTWASRPTDTQYF

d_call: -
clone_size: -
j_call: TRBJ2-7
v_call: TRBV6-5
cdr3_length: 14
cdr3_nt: TGTGCCAGCAGTACGACAGGTAGGCTCTACGAGCAGTACTTC
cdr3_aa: CASSTTGRLYEQYF

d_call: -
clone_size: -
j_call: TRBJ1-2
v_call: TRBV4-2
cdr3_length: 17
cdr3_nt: TGTGCCAGCAGCCAACTCCTTACAGGGCGTTCGAACTATGGCTACACCTTC
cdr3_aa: CASSQLLTGRSNYGYTF

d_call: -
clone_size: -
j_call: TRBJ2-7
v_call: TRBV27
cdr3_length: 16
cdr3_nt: TGTGCCAGCAGTTTATCCTTTGCGGGTGGGGCCTACGAGCAGTACTTC
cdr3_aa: CASSLSFAGGAYEQYF

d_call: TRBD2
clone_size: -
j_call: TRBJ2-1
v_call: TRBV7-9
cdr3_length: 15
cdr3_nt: TGTGCCAGCAGAGCTAGCGGGAGCTCCTACAATGAGCAGTTCTTC
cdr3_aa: CASRASGSSYNEQFF

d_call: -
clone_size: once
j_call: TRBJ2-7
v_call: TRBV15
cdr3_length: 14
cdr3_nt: TGTGCCACCAGCAAGCGGGACAGGCCCTACGAGCAGTACTTC
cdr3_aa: CATSKRDRPYEQYF

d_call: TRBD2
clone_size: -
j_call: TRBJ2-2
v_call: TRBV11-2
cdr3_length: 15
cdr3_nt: TGTGCCAGCAGCTCGGGACTATCGAACACCGGGGAGCTGTTTTTT
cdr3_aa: CASSSGLSNTGELFF